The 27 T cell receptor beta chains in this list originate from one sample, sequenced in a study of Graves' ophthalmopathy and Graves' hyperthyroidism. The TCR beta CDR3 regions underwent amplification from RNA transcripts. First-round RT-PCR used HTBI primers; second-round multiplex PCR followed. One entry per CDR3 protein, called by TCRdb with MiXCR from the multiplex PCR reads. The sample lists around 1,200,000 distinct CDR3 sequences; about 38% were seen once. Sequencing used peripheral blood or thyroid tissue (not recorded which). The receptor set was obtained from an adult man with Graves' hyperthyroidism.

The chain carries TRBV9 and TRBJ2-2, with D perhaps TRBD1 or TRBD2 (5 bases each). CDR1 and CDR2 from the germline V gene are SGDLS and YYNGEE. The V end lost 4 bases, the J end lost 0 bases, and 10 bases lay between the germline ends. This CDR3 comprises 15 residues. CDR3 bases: TGTGCCAGCAGCAGGAGAGGGGCGAACACCGGGGAGCTGTTTTTT. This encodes CASSRRGANTGELFF.

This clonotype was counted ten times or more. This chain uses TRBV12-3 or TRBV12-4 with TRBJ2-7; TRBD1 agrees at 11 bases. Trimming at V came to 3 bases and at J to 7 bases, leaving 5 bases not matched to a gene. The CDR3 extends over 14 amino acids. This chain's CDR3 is CASSFWDRGGEQYF. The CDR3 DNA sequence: TGTGCCAGCAGTTTCTGGGACAGGGGGGGAGAGCAGTACTTC.

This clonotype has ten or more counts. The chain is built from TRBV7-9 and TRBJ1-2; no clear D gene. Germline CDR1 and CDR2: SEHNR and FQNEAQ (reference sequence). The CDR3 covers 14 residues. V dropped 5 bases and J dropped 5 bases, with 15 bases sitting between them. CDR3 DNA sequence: TGTGCCAGCAGCCCACAGCGTACCGCTTATGGCTACACCTTC. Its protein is CASSPQRTAYGYTF.

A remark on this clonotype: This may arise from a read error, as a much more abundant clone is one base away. Here the CDR3 DNA reads TGTGCCGGCAGAAGACAGGGGAGTGGCGAGCAGTACTTC. This gives the protein CAGRRQGSGEQYF. The chain is built from TRBV6-5 and TRBJ2-7, with TRBD1 matching over 8 bases. Per germline, CDR1 MNHEY and CDR2 SVGAGI. This CDR3 is 13 amino acids long.

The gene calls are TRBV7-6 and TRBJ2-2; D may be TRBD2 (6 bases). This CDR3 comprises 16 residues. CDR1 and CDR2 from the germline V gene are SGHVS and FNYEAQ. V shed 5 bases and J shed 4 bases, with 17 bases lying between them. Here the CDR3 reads CASSPSLLAGTGELFF. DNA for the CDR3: TGTGCCAGCAGCCCATCCCTACTAGCTGGCACCGGGGAGCTGTTTTTT.

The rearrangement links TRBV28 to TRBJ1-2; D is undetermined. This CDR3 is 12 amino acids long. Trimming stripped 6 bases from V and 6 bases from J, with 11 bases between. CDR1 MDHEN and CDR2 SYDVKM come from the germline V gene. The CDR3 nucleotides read TGTGCCAGCAGCAGCCTGAGGGATGGCTACACCTTC. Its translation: CASSSLRDGYTF.

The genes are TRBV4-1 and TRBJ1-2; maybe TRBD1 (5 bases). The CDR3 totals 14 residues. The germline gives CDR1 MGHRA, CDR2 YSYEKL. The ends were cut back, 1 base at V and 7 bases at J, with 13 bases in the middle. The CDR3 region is CASSQVWGRGGYTF. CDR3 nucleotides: TGCGCCAGCAGCCAAGTTTGGGGCCGCGGTGGCTACACCTTC.

This CDR3 is CASSLAVASGSYEQFF. The DNA for the CDR3 is TGTGCCAGCAGCTTAGCGGTGGCTAGCGGGAGTTATGAGCAGTTCTTC. The chain employs TRBV7-8 and TRBJ2-7; 10 nucleotides align to TRBD2. The end of the DNA fits TRBJ2-1 better, so the J call may be wrong. The CDR3 contains 16 residues. Germline V gene lookup returns CDR1 SGHVS and CDR2 FQNEAQ.

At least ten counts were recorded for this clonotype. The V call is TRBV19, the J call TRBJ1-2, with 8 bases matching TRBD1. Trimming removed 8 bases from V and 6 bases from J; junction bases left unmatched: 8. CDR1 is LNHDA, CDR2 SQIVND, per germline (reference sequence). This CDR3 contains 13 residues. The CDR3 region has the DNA TGTGCCAGTTCGGACAGGGCTGGAGATGGCTACACCTTC. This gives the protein CASSDRAGDGYTF.

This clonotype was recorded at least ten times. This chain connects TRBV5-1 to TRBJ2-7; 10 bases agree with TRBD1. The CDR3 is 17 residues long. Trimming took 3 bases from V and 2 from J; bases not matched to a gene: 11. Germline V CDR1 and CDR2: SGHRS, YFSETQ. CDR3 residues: CASSSRDRGYVTYEQYF. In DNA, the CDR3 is TGCGCCAGCAGCTCCCGGGACAGGGGTTACGTTACCTACGAGCAGTACTTC.

The CDR3, as DNA: TGTGCCAGCACCCAGGGGGGAGTCGCGTACGAGCAGTACTTC. Residues: CASTQGGVAYEQYF. This chain links TRBV28 with TRBJ2-7, with D possibly TRBD1 on 7 matching bases. The CDR3 has 14 amino acids. The germline CDR1 and CDR2 sequences are MDHEN and SYDVKM. Trimming took 7 bases from V and 4 from J, leaving 17 bases between them.

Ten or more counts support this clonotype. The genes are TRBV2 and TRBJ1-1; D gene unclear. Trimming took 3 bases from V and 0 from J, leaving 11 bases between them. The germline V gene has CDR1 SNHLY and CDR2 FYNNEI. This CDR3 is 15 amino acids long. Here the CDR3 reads CASSDEGIMNTEAFF. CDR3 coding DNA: TGTGCCAGCAGTGATGAAGGCATTATGAACACTGAAGCTTTCTTT. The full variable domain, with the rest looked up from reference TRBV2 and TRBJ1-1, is EPEVTQTPSHQVTQMGQEVILRCVPISNHLYFYWYRQILGQKVEFLVSFYNNEISEKSEIFDDQFSVERPDGSNFTLKIRSTKLEDSAMYFCASSDEGIMNTEAFFGQGTRLTVV.

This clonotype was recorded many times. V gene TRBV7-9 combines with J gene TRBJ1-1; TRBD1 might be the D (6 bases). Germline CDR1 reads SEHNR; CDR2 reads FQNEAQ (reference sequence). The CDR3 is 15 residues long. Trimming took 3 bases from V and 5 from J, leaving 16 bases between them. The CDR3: CASSFGGTSGTEAFF. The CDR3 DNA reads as TGTGCCAGCAGCTTCGGCGGGACATCGGGTACTGAAGCTTTCTTT.

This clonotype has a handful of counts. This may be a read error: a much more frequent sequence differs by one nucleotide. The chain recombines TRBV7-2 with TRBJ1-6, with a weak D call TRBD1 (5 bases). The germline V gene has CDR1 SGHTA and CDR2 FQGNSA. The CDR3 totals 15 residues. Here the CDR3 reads CASSSTAGNNLPLHF. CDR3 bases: TGTGCCAGCAGCTCGACAGCCGGAAATAATTTACCCCTCCACTTT.

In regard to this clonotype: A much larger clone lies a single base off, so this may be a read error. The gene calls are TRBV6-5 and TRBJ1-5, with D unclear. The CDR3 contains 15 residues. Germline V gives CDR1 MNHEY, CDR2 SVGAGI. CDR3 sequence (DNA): TGTGCCAGCAGTTACTCTCCAGGAACCAATCAGTCCCAGCATTTT. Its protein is CASSYSPGTNQSQHF.

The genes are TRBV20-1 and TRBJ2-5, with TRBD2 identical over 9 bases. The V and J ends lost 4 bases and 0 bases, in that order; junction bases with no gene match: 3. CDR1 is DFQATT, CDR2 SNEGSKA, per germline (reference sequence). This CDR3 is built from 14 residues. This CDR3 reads CSAMAGGYQETQYF. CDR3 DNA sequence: TGCAGTGCTATGGCGGGAGGGTACCAAGAGACCCAGTACTTC.

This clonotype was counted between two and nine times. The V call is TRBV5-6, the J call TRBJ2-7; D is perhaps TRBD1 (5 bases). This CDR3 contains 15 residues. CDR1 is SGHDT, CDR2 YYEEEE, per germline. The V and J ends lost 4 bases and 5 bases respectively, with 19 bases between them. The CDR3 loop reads CASSPRAAGINEQYF. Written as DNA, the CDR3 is TGTGCCAGCAGCCCCCGGGCCGCAGGGATAAACGAGCAGTACTTC.

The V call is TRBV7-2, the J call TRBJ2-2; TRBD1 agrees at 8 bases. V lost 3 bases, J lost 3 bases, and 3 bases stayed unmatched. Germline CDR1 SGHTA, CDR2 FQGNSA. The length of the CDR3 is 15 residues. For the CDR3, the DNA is TGTGCCAGCAGCTTCTCGGGACAGGACACCGGGGAGCTGTTTTTT. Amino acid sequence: CASSFSGQDTGELFF.

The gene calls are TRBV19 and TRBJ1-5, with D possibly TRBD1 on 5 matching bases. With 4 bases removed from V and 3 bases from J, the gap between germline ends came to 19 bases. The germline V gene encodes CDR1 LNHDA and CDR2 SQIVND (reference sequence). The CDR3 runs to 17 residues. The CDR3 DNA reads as TGTGCCAGTAGTAGGGGACTCTCGGCTAGTGACAATCAGCCCCAGCATTTT. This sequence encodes CASSRGLSASDNQPQHF. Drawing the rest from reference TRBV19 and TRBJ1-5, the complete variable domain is DGGITQSPKYLFRKEGQNVTLSCEQNLNHDAMYWYRQDPGQGLRLIYYSQIVNDFQKGDIAEGYSVSREKKESFPLTVTSAQKNPTAFYLCASSRGLSASDNQPQHFGDGTRLSIL.

In DNA, the CDR3 is TGTGCCAGCAGTGATAAGGACGAGCAGTACTTC. Protein product: CASSDKDEQYF. This sequence joins TRBV25-1 and TRBJ2-7; no firm D call. The CDR3 contains 11 residues. With 3 bases removed from V and 5 bases from J, the gap between germline ends came to 5 bases. Germline CDR1 MGHDK, CDR2 SYGVNS.

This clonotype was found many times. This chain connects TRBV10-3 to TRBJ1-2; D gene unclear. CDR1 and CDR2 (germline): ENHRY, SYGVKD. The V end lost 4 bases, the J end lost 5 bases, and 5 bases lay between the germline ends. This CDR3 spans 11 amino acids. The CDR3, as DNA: TGTGCCATCAGTGGACAATATGGCTACACCTTC. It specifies CAISGQYGYTF.

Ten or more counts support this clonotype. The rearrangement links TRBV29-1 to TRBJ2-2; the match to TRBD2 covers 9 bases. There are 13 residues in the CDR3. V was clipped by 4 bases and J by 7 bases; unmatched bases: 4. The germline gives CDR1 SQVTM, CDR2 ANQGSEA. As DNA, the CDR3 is TGCAGCGTTGTAGCGGGAGAGATCGGGGAGCTGTTTTTT. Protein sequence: CSVVAGEIGELFF.

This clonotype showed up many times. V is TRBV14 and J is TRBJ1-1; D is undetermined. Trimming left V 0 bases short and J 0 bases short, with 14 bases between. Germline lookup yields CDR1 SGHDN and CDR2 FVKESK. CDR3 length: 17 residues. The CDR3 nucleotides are TGTGCCAGCAGCCAAGAAGATCGGGGTTCCCTGAACACTGAAGCTTTCTTT. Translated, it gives CASSQEDRGSLNTEAFF. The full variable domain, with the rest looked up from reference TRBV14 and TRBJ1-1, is EAGVTQFPSHSVIEKGQTVTLRCDPISGHDNLYWYRRVMGKEIKFLLHFVKESKQDESGMPNNRFLAERTGGTYSTLKVQPAELEDSGVYFCASSQEDRGSLNTEAFFGQGTRLTVV.

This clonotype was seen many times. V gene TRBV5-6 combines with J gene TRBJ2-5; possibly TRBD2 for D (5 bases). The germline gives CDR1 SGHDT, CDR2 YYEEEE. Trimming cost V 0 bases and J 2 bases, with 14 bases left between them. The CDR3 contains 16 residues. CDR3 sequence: CASSLALGESQETQYF. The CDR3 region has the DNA TGTGCCAGCAGCTTGGCGCTCGGGGAATCGCAAGAGACCCAGTACTTC.

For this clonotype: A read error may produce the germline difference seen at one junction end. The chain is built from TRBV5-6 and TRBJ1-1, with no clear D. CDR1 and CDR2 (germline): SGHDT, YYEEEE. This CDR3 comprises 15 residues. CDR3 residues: CASSLDPVGNTEAFF. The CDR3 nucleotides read TGCGCCAGCAGCTTGGATCCCGTGGGGAACACTGAAGCTTTCTTT.

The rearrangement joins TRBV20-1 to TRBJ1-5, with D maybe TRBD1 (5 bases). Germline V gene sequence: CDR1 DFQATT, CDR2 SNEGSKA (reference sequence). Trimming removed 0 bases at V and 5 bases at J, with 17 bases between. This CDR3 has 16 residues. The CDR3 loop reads CSARDVRGSEDQPQHF. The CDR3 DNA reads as TGCAGTGCTAGAGATGTGAGGGGATCTGAGGATCAGCCCCAGCATTTT.

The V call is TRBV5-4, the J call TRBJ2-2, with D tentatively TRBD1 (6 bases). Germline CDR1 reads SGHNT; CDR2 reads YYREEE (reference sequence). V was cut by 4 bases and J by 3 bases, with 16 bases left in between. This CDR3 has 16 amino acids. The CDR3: CASSEGNRQDTGELFF. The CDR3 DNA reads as TGTGCCAGCAGCGAGGGGAATCGACAGGACACCGGGGAGCTGTTTTTT.